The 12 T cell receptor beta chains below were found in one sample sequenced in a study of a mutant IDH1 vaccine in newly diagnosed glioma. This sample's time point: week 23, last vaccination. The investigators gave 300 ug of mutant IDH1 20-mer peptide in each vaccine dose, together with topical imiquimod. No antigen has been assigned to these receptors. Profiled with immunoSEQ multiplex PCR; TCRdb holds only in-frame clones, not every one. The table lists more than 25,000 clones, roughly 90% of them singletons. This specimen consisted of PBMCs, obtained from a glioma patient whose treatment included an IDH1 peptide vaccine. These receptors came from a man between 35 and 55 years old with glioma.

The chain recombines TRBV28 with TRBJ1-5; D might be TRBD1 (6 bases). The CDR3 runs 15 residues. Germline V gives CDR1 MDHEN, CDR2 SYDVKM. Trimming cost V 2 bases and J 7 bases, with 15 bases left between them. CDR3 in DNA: TGTGCCAGCAGTTTAAGGTTAAAGGGGGGACAGCCCCAGCATTTT. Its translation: CASSLRLKGGQPQHF.

CDR3 region: CASSIVRRQRPSAEAFF. In DNA, the CDR3 is TGTGCCAGTAGTATAGTAAGGCGGCAGAGGCCATCCGCTGAAGCTTTCTTT. The chain recombines TRBV19 with TRBJ1-1; D remains unclear. CDR3 length equals 17 residues. Deletions cut 1 base from V and 6 bases from J, with 21 bases between. From germline, CDR1 is LNHDA and CDR2 SQIVND (reference sequence).

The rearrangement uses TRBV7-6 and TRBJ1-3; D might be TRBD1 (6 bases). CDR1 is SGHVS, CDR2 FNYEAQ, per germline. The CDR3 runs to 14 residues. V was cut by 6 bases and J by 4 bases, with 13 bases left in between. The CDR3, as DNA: TGTGCCAGCAGATCAGGGGCTGGAGGAAACACCATATATTTT. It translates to CASRSGAGGNTIYF.

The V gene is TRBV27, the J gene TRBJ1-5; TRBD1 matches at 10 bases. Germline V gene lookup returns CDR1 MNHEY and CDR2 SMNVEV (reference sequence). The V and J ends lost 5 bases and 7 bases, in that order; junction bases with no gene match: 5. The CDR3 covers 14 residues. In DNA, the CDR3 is TGTGCCAGCAGTGCGACAGGGGGCTGGCAGCCCCAGCATTTT. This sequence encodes CASSATGGWQPQHF.

As DNA, the CDR3 is TGTGCCAGTAGTGGACAGGGAGGGGAGACCCAGTACTTC. This sequence encodes CASSGQGGETQYF. The chain joins TRBV19 to TRBJ2-5; D is perhaps TRBD1 (8 bases). With 5 bases removed from V and 5 bases from J, the gap between germline ends came to 12 bases. The germline CDR1 and CDR2 sequences are LNHDA and SQIVND (reference sequence). The CDR3 has 13 residues.

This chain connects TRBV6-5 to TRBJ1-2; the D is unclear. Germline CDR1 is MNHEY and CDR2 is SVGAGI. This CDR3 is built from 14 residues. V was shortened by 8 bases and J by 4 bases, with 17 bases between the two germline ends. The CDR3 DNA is TGTGCCAGCGGATCCTCTTTTTGGGTCTATGGCTACACCTTC. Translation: CASGSSFWVYGYTF.

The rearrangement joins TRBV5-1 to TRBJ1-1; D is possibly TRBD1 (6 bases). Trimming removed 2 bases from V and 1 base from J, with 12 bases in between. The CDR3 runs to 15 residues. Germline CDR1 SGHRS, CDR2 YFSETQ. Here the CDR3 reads CASSFLGGRNTEAFF. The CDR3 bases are TGCGCCAGCAGCTTCCTCGGGGGGCGGAACACTGAAGCTTTCTTT.

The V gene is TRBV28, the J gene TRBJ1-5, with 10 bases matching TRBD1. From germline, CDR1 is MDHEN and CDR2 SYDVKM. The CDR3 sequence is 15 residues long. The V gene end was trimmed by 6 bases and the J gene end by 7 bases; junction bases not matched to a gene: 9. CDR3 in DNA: TGTGCCAGCAGGCCTACGGGACAGGGGAGGCAGCCCCAGCATTTT. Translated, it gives CASRPTGQGRQPQHF.

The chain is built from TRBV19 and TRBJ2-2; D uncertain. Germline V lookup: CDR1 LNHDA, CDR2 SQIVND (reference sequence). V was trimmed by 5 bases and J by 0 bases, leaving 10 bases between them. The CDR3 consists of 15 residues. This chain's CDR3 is CASSVDASNTGELFF. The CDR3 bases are TGTGCCAGTAGTGTGGACGCCTCGAACACCGGGGAGCTGTTTTTT. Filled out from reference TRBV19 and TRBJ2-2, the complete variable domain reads DGGITQSPKYLFRKEGQNVTLSCEQNLNHDAMYWYRQDPGQGLRLIYYSQIVNDFQKGDIAEGYSVSREKKESFPLTVTSAQKNPTAFYLCASSVDASNTGELFFGEGSRLTVL.

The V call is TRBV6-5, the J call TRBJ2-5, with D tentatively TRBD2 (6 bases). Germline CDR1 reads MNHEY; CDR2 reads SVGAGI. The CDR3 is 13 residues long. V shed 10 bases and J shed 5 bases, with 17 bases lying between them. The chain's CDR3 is CATRVPGSETQYF. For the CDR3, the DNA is TGTGCCACCCGAGTTCCCGGGAGCGAGACCCAGTACTTC.

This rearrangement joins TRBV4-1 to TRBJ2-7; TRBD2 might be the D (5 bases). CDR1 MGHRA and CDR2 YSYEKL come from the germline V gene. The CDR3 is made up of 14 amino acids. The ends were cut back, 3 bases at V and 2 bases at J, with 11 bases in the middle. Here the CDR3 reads CASSHYGKTYEQYF. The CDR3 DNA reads TGCGCCAGCAGCCACTACGGGAAGACCTACGAGCAGTACTTC.

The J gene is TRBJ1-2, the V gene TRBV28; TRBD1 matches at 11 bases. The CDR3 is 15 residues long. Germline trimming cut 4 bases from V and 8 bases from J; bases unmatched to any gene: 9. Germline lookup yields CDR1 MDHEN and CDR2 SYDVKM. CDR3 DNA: TGTGCCAGCAGTTACCGGACAGGGGGCATGGGAGGCTACACCTTC. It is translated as CASSYRTGGMGGYTF.